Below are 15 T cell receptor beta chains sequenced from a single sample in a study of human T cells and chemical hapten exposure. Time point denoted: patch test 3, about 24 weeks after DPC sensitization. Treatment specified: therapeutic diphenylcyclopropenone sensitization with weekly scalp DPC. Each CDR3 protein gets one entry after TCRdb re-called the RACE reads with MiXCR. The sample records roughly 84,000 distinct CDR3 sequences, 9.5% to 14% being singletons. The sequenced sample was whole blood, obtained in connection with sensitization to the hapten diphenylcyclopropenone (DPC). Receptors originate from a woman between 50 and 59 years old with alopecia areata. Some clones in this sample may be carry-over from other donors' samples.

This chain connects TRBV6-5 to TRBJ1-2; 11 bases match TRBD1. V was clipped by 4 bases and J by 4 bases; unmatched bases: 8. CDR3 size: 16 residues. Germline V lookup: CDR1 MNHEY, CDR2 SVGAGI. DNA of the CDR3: TGTGCCAGCAGTTCGCGGACAGGGGGCATTGGCTATGGCTACACCTTC. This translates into CASSSRTGGIGYGYTF.

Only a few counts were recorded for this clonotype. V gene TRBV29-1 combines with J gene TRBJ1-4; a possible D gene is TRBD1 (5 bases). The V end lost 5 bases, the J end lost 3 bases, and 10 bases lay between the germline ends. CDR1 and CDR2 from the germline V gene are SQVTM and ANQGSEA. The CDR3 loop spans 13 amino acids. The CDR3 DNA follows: TGCAGCGTTAGAGGGGCGCCTAATGAAAAACTGTTTTTT. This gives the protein CSVRGAPNEKLFF.

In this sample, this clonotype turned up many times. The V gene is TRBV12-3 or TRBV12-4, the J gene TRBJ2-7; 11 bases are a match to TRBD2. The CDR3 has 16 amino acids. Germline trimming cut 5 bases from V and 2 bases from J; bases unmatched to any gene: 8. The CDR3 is CASSPGLAGVTYEQYF. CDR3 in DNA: TGTGCCAGCAGTCCAGGACTAGCGGGCGTCACCTACGAGCAGTACTTC.

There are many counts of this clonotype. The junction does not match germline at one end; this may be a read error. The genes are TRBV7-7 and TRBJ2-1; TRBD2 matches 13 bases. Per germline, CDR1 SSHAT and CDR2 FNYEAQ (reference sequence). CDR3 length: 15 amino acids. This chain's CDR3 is CASSTGTSGKNEQFF. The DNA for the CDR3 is TGTGCTAGCAGCACCGGGACTAGCGGGAAGAATGAGCAGTTCTTC.

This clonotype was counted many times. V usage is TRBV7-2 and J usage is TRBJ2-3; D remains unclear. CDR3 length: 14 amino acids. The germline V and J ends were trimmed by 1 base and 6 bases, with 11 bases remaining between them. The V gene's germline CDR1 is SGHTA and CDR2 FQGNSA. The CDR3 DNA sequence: TGTGCCAGCAGCTTAGAAATGTTTGGGGATACGCAGTATTTT. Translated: CASSLEMFGDTQYF.

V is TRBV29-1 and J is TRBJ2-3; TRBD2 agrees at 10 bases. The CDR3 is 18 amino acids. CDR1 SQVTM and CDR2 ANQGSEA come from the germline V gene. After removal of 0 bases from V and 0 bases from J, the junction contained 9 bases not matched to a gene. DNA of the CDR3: TGCAGCGTTGAAGAGGCTAGCGGGAGAGTGAGTAGCACAGATACGCAGTATTTT. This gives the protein CSVEEASGRVSSTDTQYF.

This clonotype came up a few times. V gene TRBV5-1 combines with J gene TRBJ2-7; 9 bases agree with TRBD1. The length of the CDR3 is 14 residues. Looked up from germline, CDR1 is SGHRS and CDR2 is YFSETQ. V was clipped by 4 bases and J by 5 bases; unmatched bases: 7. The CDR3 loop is CASSPGQGTDEQYF. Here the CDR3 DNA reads TGCGCCAGCAGCCCTGGACAGGGGACGGACGAGCAGTACTTC.

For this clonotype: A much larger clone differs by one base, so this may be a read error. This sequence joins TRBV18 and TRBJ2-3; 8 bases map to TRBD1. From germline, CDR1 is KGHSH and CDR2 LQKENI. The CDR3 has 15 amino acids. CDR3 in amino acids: CASSPRQGSTDTQCF. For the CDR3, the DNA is TGTGCCAGCTCACCAAGACAGGGGAGCACAGATACGCAGTGTTTT.

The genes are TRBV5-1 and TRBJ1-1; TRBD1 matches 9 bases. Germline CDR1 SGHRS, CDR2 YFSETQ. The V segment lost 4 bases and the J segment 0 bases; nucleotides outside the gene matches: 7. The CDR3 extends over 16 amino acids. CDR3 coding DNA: TGCGCCAGCAGCCCCGGGACAGGGACCATGAACACTGAAGCTTTCTTT. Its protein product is CASSPGTGTMNTEAFF.

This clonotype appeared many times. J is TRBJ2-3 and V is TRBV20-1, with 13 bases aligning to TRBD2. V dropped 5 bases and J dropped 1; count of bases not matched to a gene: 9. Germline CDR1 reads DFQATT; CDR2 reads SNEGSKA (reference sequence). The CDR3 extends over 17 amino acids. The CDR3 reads CSAPTSGRAYGTDTQYF. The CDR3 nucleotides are TGCAGTGCTCCAACTAGCGGGAGGGCGTATGGCACAGATACGCAGTATTTT.

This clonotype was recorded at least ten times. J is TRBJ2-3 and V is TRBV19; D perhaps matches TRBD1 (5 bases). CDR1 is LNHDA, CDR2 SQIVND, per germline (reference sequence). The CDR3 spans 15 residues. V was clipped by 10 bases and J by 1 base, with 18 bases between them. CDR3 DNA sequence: TGTGCCACGTCATCTCAGGGTGTGGGCACAGATACGCAGTATTTT. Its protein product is CATSSQGVGTDTQYF.

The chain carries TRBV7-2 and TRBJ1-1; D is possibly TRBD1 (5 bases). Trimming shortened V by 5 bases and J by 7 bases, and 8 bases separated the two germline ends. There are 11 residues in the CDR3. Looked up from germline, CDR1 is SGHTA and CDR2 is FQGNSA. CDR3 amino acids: CASSLDSEAFF. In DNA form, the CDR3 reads TGTGCCAGCAGCCTCGACAGTGAAGCTTTCTTT.

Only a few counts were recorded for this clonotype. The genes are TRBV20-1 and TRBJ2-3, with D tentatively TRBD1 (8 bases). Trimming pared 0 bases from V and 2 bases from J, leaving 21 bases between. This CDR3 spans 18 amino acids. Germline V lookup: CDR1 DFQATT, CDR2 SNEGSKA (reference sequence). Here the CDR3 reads CSARDGGGAGGLTDTQYF. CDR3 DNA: TGCAGTGCTAGAGATGGGGGAGGGGCAGGGGGCCTCACAGATACGCAGTATTTT.

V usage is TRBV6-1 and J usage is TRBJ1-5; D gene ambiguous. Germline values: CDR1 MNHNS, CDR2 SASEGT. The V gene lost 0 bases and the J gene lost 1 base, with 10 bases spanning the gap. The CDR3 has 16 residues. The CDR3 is CASSEASQSSNQPQHF. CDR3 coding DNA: TGTGCCAGCAGTGAAGCTTCGCAATCGAGCAATCAGCCCCAGCATTTT.

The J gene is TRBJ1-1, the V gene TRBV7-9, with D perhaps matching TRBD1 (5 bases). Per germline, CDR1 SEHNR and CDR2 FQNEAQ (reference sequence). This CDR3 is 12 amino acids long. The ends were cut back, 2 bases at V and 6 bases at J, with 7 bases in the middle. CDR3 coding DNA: TGTGCCAGCAGCTTACCGGGGGCTGAAGCTTTCTTT. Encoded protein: CASSLPGAEAFF.